This T cell receptor beta chain was sequenced during a study of early T cells in non-severe SARS-CoV-2 infection. Study summary: Sequencing of bulk RNA from unsorted whole blood was done, without chain pairing.

Remarks on this clonotype: The target antigen is unknown.

Study-wide results and caveats: The study's VDJdb matching favored anti-spike CD8 responses and missed private and CD4 specificities.

The ends were cut back, 5 bases at V and 2 bases at J, with 13 bases in the middle. CDR3 length: 14 amino acids. Germline V lookup: CDR1 MDHEN, CDR2 SYDVKM. Each single cDNA molecule received a unique molecular identifier. TCRdb reprocessed the 5' RACE reads via MiXCR and lists one record per CDR3 protein. The repertoire holds tens of thousands of distinct CDR3 sequences, with 15% as singletons. This sequence originates from an adult who was a healthcare worker with PCR-confirmed SARS-CoV-2 infection or an uninfected control (not recorded which). The sample was whole blood. The genes are TRBV28 and TRBJ2-7; perhaps D is TRBD1 or TRBD2 (6 bases each). The CDR3 loop is CASSQRGLAYEQYF. The DNA for the CDR3 is TGTGCCAGCAGTCAACGGGGGCTCGCCTACGAGCAGTACTTC.